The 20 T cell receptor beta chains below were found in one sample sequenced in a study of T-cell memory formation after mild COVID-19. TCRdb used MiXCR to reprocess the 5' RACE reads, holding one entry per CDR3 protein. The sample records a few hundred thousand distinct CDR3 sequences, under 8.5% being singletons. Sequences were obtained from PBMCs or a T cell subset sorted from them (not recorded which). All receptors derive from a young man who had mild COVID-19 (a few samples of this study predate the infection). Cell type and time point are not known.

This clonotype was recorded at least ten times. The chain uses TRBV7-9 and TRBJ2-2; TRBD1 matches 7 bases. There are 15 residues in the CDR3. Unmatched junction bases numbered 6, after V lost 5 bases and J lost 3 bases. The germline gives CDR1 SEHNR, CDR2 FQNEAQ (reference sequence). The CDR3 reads CASSPKGAYTGELFF. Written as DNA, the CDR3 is TGTGCCAGCAGCCCCAAGGGGGCGTACACCGGGGAGCTGTTTTTT.

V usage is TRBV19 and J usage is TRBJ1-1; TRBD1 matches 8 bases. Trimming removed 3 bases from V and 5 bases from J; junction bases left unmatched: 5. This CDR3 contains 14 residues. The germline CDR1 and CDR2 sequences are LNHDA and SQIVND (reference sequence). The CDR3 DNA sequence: TGTGCCAGTAGTATTAGGCAGGGGGCGACTGAAGCTTTCTTT. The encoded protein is CASSIRQGATEAFF. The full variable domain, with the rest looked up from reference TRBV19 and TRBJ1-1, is DGGITQSPKYLFRKEGQNVTLSCEQNLNHDAMYWYRQDPGQGLRLIYYSQIVNDFQKGDIAEGYSVSREKKESFPLTVTSAQKNPTAFYLCASSIRQGATEAFFGQGTRLTVV.

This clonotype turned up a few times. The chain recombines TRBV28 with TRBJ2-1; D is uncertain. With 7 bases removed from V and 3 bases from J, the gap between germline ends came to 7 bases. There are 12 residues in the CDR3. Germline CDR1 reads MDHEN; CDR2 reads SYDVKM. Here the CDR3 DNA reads TGTGCCAGCAAGAACAACTACAATGAGCAGTTCTTC. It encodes CASKNNYNEQFF.

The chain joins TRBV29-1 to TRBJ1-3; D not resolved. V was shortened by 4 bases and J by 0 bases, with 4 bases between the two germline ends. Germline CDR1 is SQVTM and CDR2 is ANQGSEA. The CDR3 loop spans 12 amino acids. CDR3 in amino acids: CSVAYSGNTIYF. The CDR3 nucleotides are TGCAGCGTTGCCTACTCTGGAAACACCATATATTTT.

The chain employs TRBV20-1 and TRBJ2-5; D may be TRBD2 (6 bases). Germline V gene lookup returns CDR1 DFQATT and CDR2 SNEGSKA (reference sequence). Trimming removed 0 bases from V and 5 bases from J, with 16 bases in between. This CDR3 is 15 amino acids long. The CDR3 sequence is CSARDSGGEWETQYF. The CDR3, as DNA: TGCAGTGCTAGAGATAGCGGAGGCGAATGGGAGACCCAGTACTTC.

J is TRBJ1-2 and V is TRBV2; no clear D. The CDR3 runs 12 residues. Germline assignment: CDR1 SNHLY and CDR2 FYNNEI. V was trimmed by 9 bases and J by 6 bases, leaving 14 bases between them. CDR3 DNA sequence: TGTGCCAGGGGAGACATTTACAATGGCTACACCTTC. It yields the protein CARGDIYNGYTF. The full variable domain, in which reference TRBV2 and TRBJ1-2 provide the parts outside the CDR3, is EPEVTQTPSHQVTQMGQEVILRCVPISNHLYFYWYRQILGQKVEFLVSFYNNEISEKSEIFDDQFSVERPDGSNFTLKIRSTKLEDSAMYFCARGDIYNGYTFGSGTRLTVV.

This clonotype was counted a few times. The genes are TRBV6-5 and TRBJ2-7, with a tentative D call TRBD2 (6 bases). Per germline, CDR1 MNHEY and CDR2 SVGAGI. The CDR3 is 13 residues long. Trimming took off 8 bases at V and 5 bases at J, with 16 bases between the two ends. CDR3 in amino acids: CASGDLGANEQYF. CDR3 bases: TGTGCCAGCGGGGACTTAGGGGCTAACGAGCAGTACTTC.

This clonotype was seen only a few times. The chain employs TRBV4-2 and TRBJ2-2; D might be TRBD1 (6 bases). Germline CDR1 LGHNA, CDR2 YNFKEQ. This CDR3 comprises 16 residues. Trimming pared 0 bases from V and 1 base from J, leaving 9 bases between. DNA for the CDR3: TGTGCCAGCAGCCAAGAACCGGGACAGAACACCGGGGAGCTGTTTTTT. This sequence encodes CASSQEPGQNTGELFF.

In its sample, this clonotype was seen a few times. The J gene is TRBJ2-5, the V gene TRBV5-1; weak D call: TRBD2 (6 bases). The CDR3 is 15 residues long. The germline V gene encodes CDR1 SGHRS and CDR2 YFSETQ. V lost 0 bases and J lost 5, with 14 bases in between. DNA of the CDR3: TGCGCCAGCAGCTTGGATGGGGGGACGGGGGAGACCCAGTACTTC. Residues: CASSLDGGTGETQYF.

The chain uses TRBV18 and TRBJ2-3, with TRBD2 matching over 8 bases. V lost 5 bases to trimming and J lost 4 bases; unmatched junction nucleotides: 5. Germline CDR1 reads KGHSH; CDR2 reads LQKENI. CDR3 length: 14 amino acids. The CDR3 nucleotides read TGTGCCAGCTCAGTGGGACTAGTTGCAGATACGCAGTATTTT. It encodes CASSVGLVADTQYF.

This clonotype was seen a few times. The CDR3 region has the DNA TGCAGCGTTGGGACAGGAAATGAAAAACTGTTTTTT. It translates to CSVGTGNEKLFF. This rearrangement joins TRBV29-1 to TRBJ1-4, with TRBD1 matching over 7 bases. CDR3 size: 12 residues. V shed 4 bases, J shed 5 bases, and the junction held 1 base outside the gene matches. Germline CDR1 reads SQVTM; CDR2 reads ANQGSEA.

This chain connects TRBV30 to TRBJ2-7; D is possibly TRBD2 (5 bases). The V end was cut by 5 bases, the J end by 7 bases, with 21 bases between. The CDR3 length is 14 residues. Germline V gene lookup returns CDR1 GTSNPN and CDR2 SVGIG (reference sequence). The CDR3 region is CAWESVGVSYEQYF. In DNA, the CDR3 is TGTGCCTGGGAGTCAGTGGGAGTCAGTTATGAGCAGTACTTC.

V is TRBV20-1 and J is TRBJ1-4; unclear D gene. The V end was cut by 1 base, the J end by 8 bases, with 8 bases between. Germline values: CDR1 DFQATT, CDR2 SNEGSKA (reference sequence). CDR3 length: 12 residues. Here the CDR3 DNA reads TGCAGTGCTAGAGGTTCCGTGGAAAAACTGTTTTTT. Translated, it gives CSARGSVEKLFF.

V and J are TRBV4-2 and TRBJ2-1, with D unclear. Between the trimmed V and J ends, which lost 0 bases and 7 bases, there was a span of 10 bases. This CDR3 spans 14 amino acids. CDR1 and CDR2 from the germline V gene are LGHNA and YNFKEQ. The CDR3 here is CASSQDLSKNEQFF. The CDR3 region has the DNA TGTGCCAGCAGCCAAGATCTGAGCAAAAATGAGCAGTTCTTC.

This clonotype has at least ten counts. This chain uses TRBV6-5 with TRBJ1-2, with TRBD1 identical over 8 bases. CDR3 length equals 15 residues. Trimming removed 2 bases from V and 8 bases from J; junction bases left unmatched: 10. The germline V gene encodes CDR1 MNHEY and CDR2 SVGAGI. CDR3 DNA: TGTGCCAGCAGTTACCCCGCGACAGGGGATGGGGGCTACACCTTC. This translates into CASSYPATGDGGYTF.

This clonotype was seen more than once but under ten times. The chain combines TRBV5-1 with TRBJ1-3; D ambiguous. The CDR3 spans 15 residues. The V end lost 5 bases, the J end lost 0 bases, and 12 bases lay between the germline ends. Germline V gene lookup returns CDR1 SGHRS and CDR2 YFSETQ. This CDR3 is CASRRGRDSGNTIYF. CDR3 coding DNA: TGCGCCAGCAGGAGAGGCAGAGACTCTGGAAACACCATATATTTT. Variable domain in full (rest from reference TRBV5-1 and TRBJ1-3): KAGVTQTPRYLIKTRGQQVTLSCSPISGHRSVSWYQQTPGQGLQFLFEYFSETQRNKGNFPGRFSGRQFSNSRSEMNVSTLELGDSALYLCASRRGRDSGNTIYFGEGSWLTVV.

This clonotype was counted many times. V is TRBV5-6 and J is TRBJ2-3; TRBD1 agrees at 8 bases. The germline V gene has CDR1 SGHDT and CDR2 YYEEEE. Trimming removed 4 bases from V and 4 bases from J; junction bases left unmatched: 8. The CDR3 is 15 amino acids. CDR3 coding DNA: TGTGCCAGCAGCAGGACAGGGACAGTTCCAGATACGCAGTATTTT. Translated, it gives CASSRTGTVPDTQYF. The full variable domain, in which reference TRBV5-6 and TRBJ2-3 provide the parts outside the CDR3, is DAGVTQSPTHLIKTRGQQVTLRCSPKSGHDTVSWYQQALGQGPQFIFQYYEEEERQRGNFPDRFSGHQFPNYSSELNVNALLLGDSALYLCASSRTGTVPDTQYFGPGTRLTVL.

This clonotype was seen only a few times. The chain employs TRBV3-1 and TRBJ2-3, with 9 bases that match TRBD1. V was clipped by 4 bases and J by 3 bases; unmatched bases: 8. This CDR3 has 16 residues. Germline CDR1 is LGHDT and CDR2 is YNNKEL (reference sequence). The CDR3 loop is CASSLSGTGRTDTQYF. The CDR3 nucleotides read TGTGCCAGCAGCCTTTCTGGGACAGGGAGGACAGATACGCAGTATTTT.

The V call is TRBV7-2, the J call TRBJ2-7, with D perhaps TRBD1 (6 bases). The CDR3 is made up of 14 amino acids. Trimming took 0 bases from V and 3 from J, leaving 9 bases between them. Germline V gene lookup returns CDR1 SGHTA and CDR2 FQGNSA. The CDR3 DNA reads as TGTGCCAGCAGCTTAGCCGGACAGAACTACGAGCAGTACTTC. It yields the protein CASSLAGQNYEQYF. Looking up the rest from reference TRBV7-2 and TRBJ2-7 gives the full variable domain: GAGVSQSPSNKVTEKGKDVELRCDPISGHTALYWYRQSLGQGLEFLIYFQGNSAPDKSGLPSDRFSAERTGGSVSTLTIQRTQQEDSAVYLCASSLAGQNYEQYFGPGTRLTVT.

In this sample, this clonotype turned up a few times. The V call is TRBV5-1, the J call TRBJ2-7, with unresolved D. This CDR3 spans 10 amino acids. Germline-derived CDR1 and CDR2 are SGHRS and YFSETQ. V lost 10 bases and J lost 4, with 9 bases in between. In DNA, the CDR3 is TGCGCCCGCTGGGGTTACGAGCAGTACGTC. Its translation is CARWGYEQYV.